This is a list of T cell receptor beta chains from one sample in a study of blood T cell repertoires in COVID-19. The table came from immunoSEQ multiplex PCR; TCRdb's copy has only in-frame clones and leaves some out. The sample lists approximately 190,000 clones, about 82% seen once, with approximately 5.4% in the top ten. Material: peripheral blood. The source of these receptors is a woman in her twenties or thirties with acute or convalescent COVID-19. Each CDR3 is given with its conserved first and last residue. A D gene is named only where the DNA matches it firmly. Some rows mark clone size as missing; the rest say once, few, many or name a class of expanded clone.

V gene,clone size,D gene,J gene,CDR3 protein,CDR3 DNA
TRBV20-1,once,-,TRBJ2-2,CSASQTNTGELFF,TGCAGTGCTAGTCAGACGAACACCGGGGAGCTGTTTTTT
TRBV28,-,TRBD1,TRBJ1-2,CASSLSLWQGVHGYTF,TGTGCCAGCAGTTTGAGCCTCTGGCAGGGGGTGCATGGCTACACCTTC
TRBV25-1,-,-,TRBJ1-4,CASSQDNEKLFF,TGTGCCAGCAGTCAGGATAATGAAAAACTGTTTTTT
TRBV14,-,-,TRBJ1-2,CASSQDRGYYYGYTF,TGTGCCAGCAGCCAAGATAGGGGGTACTACTATGGCTACACCTTC
TRBV27,-,-,TRBJ2-6,CASSPRSGAALGANVLTF,TGTGCCAGCAGTCCCCGATCTGGGGCAGCTTTAGGGGCCAACGTCCTGACTTTC
TRBV6-5,-,TRBD1,TRBJ2-5,CASTTGGFETQYF,TGTGCCAGCACGACAGGGGGCTTTGAGACCCAGTACTTC
TRBV10-3,once,-,TRBJ1-2,CAISGEVRGYGYTF,TGTGCCATCAGTGGGGAGGTCCGGGGCTATGGCTACACCTTC
TRBV29-1,-,-,TRBJ2-1,CSVRREVLNEQFF,TGCAGCGTTCGGAGGGAAGTCCTCAATGAGCAGTTCTTC
TRBV7-9,-,TRBD1,TRBJ1-5,CASSYGQGQPQHF,TGTGCCAGCAGCTACGGACAGGGGCAGCCCCAGCATTTT
TRBV9,-,-,TRBJ1-2,CASSVTGTANYGYTF,TGTGCCAGCAGCGTCACAGGGACGGCCAACTATGGCTACACCTTC